This T cell receptor beta chain comes out of a study of blood T cell repertoires in COVID-19. As for the study in general: PBMCs, B-cell-depleted T cells, or T cells provided the cDNA or gDNA that made up the material.

In the study's own analysis: Reference gene primers were amplified, and this amplification served to estimate nucleated cell counts. Profiled with immunoSEQ multiplex PCR; TCRdb holds only in-frame clones, not every one. V, J and clone size were drawn from that table, and D and trimming were deduced from the DNA. Of over 200,000 clones in the sample, about 83% were seen once. V lost 3 bases and J 1 base, leaving 9 bases between the germline ends. CDR1 is SQVTM and CDR2 is ANQGSEA in the germline V gene. The CDR3 consists of 13 residues. This clonotype was sampled from a woman in her twenties or thirties with COVID-19, enrolled during active disease. Source material: peripheral blood. The chain employs TRBV29-1 and TRBJ2-5, with D unresolved. The CDR3 protein is CSVEVVVQETQYF. CDR3 coding DNA: TGCAGCGTTGAGGTGGTAGTCCAAGAGACCCAGTACTTC.